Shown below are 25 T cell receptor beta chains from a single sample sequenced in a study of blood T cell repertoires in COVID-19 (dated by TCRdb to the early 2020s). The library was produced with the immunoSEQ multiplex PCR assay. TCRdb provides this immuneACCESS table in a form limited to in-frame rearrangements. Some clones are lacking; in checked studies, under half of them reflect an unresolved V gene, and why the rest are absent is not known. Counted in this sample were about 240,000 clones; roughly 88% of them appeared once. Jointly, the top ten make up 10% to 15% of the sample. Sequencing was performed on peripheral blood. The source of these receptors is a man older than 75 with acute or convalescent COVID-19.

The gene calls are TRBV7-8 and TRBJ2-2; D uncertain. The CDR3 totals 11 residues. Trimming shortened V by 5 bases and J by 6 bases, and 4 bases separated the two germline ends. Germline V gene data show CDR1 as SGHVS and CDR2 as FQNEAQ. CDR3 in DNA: TGTGCCAGCAGCCTATCCGGGGAGCTGTTTTTT. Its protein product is CASSLSGELFF.

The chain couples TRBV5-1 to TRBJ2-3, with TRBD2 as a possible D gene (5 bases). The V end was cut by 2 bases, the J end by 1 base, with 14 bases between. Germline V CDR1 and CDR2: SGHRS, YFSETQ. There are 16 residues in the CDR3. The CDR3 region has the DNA TGCGCCAGCAGCTTAGGAGCTAGCTCTGGCACAGATACGCAGTATTTT. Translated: CASSLGASSGTDTQYF.

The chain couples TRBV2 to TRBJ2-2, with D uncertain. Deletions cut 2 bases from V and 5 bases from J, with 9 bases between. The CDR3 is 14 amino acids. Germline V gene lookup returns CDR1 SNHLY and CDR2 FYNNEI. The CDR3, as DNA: TGTGCCAGCAGTGAAATTCCGAGAACCGGGGAGCTGTTTTTT. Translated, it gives CASSEIPRTGELFF.

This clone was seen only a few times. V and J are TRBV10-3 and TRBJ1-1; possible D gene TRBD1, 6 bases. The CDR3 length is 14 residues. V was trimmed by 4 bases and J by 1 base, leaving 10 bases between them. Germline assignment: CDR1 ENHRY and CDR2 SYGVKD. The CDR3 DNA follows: TGTGCCATCAGTGTTGGGGGGGCGAACACTGAAGCTTTCTTT. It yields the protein CAISVGGANTEAFF.

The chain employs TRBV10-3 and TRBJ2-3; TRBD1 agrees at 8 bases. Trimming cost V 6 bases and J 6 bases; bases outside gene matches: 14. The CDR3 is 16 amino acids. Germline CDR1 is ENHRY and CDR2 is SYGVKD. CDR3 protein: CAIRSSTRGLLDTQYF. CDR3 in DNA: TGTGCCATCAGGAGCTCCACCAGGGGGCTGTTGGATACGCAGTATTTT.

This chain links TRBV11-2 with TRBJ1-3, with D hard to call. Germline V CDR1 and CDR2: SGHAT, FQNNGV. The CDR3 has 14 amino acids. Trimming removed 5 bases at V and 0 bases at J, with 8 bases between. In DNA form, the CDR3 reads TGTGCCAGCAGCCCAACAGACTCTGGAAACACCATATATTTT. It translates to CASSPTDSGNTIYF.

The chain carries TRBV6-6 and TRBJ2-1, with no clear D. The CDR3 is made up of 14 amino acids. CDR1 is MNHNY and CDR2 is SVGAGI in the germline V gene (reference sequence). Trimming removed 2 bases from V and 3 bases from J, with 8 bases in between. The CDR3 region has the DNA TGTGCCAGCAGTTACCACCTATACTACAATGAGCAGTTCTTC. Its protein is CASSYHLYYNEQFF.

CDR3 in amino acids: CASSFNLGTGSSPLHF. For the CDR3, the DNA is TGTGCCAGCAGCTTCAACTTGGGGACAGGGAGTTCACCCCTCCACTTT. The chain couples TRBV5-4 to TRBJ1-6; 9 positions agree with TRBD1. CDR1 SGHNT and CDR2 YYREEE come from the germline V gene (reference sequence). The J segment lost 9 bases and the V segment lost 2 bases, leaving 9 bases of the junction unmatched. The CDR3 sequence is 16 residues long.

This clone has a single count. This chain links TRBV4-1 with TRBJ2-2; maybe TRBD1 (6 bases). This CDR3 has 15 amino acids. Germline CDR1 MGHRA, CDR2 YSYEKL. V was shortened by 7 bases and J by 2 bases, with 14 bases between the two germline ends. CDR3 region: CASTRQDPNTGELFF. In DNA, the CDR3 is TGCGCCAGCACTAGACAGGATCCTAACACCGGGGAGCTGTTTTTT.

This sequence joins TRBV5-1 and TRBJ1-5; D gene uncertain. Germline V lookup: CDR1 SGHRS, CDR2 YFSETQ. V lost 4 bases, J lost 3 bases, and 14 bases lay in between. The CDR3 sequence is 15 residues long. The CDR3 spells CASSPGSSTNQPQHF. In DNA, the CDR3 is TGCGCCAGCAGCCCCGGGTCCAGCACCAATCAGCCCCAGCATTTT. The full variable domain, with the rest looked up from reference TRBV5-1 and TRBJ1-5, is KAGVTQTPRYLIKTRGQQVTLSCSPISGHRSVSWYQQTPGQGLQFLFEYFSETQRNKGNFPGRFSGRQFSNSRSEMNVSTLELGDSALYLCASSPGSSTNQPQHFGDGTRLSIL.

CDR3 nucleotides: TGTGCCAGCAGTCCCTGGGGGGGATCTGGAAACACCATATATTTT. It yields the protein CASSPWGGSGNTIYF. The rearrangement uses TRBV28 and TRBJ1-3; possibly TRBD1 for D (5 bases). The CDR3 runs to 15 residues. Trimming removed 5 bases at V and 1 base at J, with 12 bases between. Germline V gene lookup returns CDR1 MDHEN and CDR2 SYDVKM.

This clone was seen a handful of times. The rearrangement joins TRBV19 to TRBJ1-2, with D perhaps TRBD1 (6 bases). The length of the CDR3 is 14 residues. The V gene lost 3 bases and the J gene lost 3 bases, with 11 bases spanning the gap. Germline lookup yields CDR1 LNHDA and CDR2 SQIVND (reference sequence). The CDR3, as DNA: TGTGCCAGTAGTATGCAGGGGTCGGACTATGGCTACACCTTC. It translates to CASSMQGSDYGYTF.

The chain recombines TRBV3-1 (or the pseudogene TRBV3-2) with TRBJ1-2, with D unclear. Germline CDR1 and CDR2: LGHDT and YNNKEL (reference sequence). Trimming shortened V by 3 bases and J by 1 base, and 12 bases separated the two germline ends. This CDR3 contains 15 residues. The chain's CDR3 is CASSQAGGINYGYTF. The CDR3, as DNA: TGTGCCAGCAGCCAGGCCGGAGGGATTAACTATGGCTACACCTTC.

The CDR3 region is CASSFRQGNTGELFF. The CDR3 nucleotides read TGTGCCAGCAGCTTCCGCCAGGGGAACACCGGGGAGCTGTTTTTT. This chain uses TRBV11-3 with TRBJ2-2; maybe TRBD1 (5 bases). CDR3 length equals 15 residues. V gave up 3 bases and J gave up 1 base, with 9 bases separating them. Per germline, CDR1 SGHNT and CDR2 YENEEA.

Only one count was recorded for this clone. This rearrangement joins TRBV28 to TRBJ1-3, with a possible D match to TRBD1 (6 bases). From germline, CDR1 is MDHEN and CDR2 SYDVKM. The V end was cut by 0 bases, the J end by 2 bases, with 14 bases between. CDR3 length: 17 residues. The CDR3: CASSLWLGAGPGNTIYF. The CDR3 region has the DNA TGTGCCAGCAGTTTATGGTTGGGGGCCGGACCTGGAAACACCATATATTTT.

The CDR3 loop reads CASSRGSDGAISNQPQHF. In DNA form, the CDR3 reads TGCGCCAGCAGCCGTGGGTCAGACGGAGCTATTAGCAATCAGCCCCAGCATTTT. V is TRBV4-1 and J is TRBJ1-5; no clear D. The germline gives CDR1 MGHRA, CDR2 YSYEKL. Trimming shortened V by 4 bases and J by 0 bases, and 19 bases separated the two germline ends. The CDR3 spans 18 residues.

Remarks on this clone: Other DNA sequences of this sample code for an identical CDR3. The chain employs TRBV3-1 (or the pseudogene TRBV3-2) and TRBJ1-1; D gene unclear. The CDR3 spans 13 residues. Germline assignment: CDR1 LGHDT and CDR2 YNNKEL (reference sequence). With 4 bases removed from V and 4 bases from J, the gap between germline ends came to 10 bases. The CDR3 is CASSPLTGTEAFF. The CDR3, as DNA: TGTGCCAGCAGCCCCTTGACGGGCACTGAAGCTTTCTTT.

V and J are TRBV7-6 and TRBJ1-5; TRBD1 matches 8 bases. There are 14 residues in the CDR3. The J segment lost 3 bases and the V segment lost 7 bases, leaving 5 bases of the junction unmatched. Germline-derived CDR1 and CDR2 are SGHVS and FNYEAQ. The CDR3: CASKWTGLNQPQHF. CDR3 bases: TGTGCCAGCAAATGGACAGGGCTCAATCAGCCCCAGCATTTT.

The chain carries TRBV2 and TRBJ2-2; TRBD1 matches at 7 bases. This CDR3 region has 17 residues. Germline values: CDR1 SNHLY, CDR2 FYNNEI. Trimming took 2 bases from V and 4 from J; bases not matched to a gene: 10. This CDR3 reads CASSEPGWAGGTGELFF. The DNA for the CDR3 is TGTGCCAGCAGTGAACCAGGGTGGGCAGGGGGCACCGGGGAGCTGTTTTTT. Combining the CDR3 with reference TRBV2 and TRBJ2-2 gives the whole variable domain EPEVTQTPSHQVTQMGQEVILRCVPISNHLYFYWYRQILGQKVEFLVSFYNNEISEKSEIFDDQFSVERPDGSNFTLKIRSTKLEDSAMYFCASSEPGWAGGTGELFFGEGSRLTVL.

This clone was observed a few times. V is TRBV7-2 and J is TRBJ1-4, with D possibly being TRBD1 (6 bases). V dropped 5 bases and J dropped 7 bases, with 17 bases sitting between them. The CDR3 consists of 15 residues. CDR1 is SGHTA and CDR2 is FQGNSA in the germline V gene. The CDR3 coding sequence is TGTGCCAGCAGCCTGGACAGCCTAAGCGGTGAAAAACTGTTTTTT. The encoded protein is CASSLDSLSGEKLFF. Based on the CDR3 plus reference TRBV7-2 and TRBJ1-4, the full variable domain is GAGVSQSPSNKVTEKGKDVELRCDPISGHTALYWYRQSLGQGLEFLIYFQGNSAPDKSGLPSDRFSAERTGGSVSTLTIQRTQQEDSAVYLCASSLDSLSGEKLFFGSGTQLSVL.

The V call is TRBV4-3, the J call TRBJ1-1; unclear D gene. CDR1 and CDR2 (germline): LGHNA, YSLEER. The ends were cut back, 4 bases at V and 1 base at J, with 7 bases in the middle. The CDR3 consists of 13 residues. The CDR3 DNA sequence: TGCGCCAGCAGCCCTAGAGAGAACACTGAAGCTTTCTTT. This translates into CASSPRENTEAFF.

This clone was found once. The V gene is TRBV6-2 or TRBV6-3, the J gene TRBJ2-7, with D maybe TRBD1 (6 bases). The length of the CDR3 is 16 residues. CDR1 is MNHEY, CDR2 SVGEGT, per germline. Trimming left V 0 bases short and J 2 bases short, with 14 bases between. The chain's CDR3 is CASSYSKGGETYEQYF. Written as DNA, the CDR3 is TGTGCCAGCAGTTACTCGAAAGGGGGTGAAACCTACGAGCAGTACTTC.

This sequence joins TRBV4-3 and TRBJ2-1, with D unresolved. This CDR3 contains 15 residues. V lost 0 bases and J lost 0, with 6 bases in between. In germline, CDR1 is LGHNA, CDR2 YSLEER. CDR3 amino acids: CASSQDRVSYNEQFF. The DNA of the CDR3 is TGCGCCAGCAGCCAAGATAGAGTCTCCTACAATGAGCAGTTCTTC.

The CDR3 loop reads CASSPQGAINTGELFF. The CDR3 nucleotides are TGCGCCAGCAGCCCACAGGGGGCCATTAACACCGGGGAGCTGTTTTTT. V usage is TRBV5-1 and J usage is TRBJ2-2; TRBD1 matches at 9 bases. V trimming: 4 bases; J trimming: 2 bases; junction bases outside the gene matches: 6. Germline V gene lookup returns CDR1 SGHRS and CDR2 YFSETQ. This CDR3 spans 16 amino acids.

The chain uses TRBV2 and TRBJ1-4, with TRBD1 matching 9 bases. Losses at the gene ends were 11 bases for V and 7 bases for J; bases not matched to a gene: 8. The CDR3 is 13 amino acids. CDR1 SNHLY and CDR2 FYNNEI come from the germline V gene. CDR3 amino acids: CASSTGGGEKLFF. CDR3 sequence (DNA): TGTGCCTCCTCGACAGGGGGAGGTGAAAAACTGTTTTTT.